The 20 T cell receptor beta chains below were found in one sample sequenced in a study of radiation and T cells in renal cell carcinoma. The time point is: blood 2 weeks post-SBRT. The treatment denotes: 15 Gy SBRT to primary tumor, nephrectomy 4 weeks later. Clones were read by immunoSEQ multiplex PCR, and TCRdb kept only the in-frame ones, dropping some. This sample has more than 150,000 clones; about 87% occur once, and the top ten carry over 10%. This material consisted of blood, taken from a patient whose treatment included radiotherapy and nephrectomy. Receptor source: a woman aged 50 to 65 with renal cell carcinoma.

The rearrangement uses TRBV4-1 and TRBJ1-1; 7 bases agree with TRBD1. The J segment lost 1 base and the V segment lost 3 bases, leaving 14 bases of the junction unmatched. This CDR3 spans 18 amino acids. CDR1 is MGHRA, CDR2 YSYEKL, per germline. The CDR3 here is CASSQRARQGRENTEAFF. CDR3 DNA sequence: TGCGCCAGCAGCCAGAGGGCACGACAGGGAAGAGAGAACACTGAAGCTTTCTTT.

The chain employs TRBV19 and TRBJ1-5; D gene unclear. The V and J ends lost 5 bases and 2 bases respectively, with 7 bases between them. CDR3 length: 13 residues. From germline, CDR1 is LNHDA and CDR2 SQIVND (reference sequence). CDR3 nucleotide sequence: TGTGCCAGTAGTTTCCTAGGCAATCAGCCCCAGCATTTT. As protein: CASSFLGNQPQHF.

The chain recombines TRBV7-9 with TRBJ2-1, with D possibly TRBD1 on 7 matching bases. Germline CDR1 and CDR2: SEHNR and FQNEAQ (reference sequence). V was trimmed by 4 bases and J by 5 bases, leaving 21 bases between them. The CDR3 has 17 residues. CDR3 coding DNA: TGTGCCAGCAGCTCAGGACAGCCCAGGGGGGCACACAATGAGCAGTTCTTC. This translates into CASSSGQPRGAHNEQFF.

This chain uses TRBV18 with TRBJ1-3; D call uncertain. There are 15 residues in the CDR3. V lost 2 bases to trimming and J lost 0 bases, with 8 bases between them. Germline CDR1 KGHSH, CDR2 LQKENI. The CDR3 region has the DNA TGTGCCAGCTCACCAGGCGGAAACTCTGGAAACACCATATATTTT. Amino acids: CASSPGGNSGNTIYF. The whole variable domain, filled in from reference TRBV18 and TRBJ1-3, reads NAGVMQNPRHLVRRRGQEARLRCSPMKGHSHVYWYRQLPEEGLKFMVYLQKENIIDESGMPKERFSAEFPKEGPSILRIQQVVRGDSAAYFCASSPGGNSGNTIYFGEGSWLTVV.

In DNA, the CDR3 is TGTGCCGCTGGCGGGGTAATCCCGGGACAGGGCTACGAGCAGTACTTC. The encoded protein is CAAGGVIPGQGYEQYF. The chain carries TRBV10-3 and TRBJ2-7; TRBD1 matches at 9 bases. The CDR3 consists of 16 residues. From germline, CDR1 is ENHRY and CDR2 SYGVKD. With V trimmed by 11 bases and J by 3 bases, 17 bases remained unmatched.

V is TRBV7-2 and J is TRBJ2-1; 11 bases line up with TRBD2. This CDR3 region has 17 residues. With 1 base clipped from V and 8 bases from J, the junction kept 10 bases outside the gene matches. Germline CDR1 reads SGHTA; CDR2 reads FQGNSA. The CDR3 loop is CASSLGFLAGGGDEQFF. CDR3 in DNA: TGTGCCAGCAGCTTAGGGTTCCTAGCGGGGGGCGGAGATGAGCAGTTCTTC.

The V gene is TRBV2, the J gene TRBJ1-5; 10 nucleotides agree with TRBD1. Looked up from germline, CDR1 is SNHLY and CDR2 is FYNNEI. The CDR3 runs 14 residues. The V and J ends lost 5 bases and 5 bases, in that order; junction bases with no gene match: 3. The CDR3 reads CASSPGQGYQPQHF. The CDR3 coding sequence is TGTGCCAGCAGTCCGGGACAGGGGTATCAGCCCCAGCATTTT.

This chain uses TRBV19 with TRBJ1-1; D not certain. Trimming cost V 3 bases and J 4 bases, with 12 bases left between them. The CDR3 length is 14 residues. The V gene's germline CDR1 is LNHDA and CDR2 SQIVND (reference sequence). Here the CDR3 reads CASSIPTLLTEAFF. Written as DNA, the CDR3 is TGTGCCAGTAGTATCCCAACCCTTCTCACTGAAGCTTTCTTT.

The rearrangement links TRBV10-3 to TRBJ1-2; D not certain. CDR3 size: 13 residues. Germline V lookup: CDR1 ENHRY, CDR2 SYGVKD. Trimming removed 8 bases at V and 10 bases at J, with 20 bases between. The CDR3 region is CAICPSGVENYTF. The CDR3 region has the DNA TGTGCCATCTGCCCGTCCGGAGTGGAAAACTACACCTTC.

CDR3 sequence: CASSPQIFKGSDGELFF. The CDR3 coding sequence is TGTGCCAGCAGCCCGCAGATCTTTAAGGGGTCGGACGGGGAGCTGTTTTTT. The V call is TRBV5-6, the J call TRBJ2-2; possible D gene TRBD1, 5 bases. CDR1 and CDR2 from the germline V gene are SGHDT and YYEEEE. Trimming stripped 4 bases from V and 7 bases from J, with 23 bases between. The CDR3 contains 17 residues.

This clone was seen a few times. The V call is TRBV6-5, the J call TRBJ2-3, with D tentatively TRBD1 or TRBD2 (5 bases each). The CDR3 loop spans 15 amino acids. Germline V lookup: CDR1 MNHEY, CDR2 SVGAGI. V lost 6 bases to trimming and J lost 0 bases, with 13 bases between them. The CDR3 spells CASSRDVASTDTQYF. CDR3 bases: TGTGCCAGCAGCCGGGACGTTGCTAGCACAGATACGCAGTATTTT.

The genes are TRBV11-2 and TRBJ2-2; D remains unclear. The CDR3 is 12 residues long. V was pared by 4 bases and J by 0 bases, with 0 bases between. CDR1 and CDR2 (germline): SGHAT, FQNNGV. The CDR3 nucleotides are TGTGCCAGCAGCTCGAACACCGGGGAGCTGTTTTTT. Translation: CASSSNTGELFF.

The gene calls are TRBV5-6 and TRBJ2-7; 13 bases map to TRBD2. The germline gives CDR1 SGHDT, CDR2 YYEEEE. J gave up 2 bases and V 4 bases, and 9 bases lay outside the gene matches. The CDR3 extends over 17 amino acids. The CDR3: CASSQGTSGVLAYEQYF. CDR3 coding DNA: TGTGCCAGCAGCCAAGGGACTAGCGGGGTCCTCGCCTACGAGCAGTACTTC. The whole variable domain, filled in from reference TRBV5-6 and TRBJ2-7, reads DAGVTQSPTHLIKTRGQQVTLRCSPKSGHDTVSWYQQALGQGPQFIFQYYEEEERQRGNFPDRFSGHQFPNYSSELNVNALLLGDSALYLCASSQGTSGVLAYEQYFGPGTRLTVT.

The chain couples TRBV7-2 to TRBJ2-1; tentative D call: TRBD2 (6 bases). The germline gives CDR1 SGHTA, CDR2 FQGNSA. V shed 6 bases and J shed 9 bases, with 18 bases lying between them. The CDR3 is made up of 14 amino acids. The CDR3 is CASRTGPEGLEQFF. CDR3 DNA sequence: TGTGCCAGCAGAACGGGCCCGGAGGGGCTTGAGCAGTTCTTC.

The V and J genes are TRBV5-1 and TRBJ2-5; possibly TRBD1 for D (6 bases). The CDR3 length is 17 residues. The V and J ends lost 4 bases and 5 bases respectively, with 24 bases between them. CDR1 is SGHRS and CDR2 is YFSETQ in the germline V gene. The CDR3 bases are TGCGCCAGCAGCCCTAATACCGGTATGACAGGTCAGGAGACCCAGTACTTC. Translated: CASSPNTGMTGQETQYF.

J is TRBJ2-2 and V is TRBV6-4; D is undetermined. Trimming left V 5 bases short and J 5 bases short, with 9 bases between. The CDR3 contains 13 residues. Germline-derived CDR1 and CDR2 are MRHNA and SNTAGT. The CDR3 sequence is CASSSLRTGELFF. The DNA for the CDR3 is TGTGCCAGCAGTTCCCTAAGAACCGGGGAGCTGTTTTTT.

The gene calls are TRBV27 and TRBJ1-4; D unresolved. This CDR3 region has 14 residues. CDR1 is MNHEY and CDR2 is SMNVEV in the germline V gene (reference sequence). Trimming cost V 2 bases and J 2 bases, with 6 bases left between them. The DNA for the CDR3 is TGTGCCAGCAGTTTAATGGGGACTAATGAAAAACTGTTTTTT. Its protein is CASSLMGTNEKLFF. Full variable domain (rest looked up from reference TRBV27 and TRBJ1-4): EAQVTQNPRYLITVTGKKLTVTCSQNMNHEYMSWYRQDPGLGLRQIYYSMNVEVTDKGDVPEGYKVSRKEKRNFPLILESPSPNQTSLYFCASSLMGTNEKLFFGSGTQLSVL.

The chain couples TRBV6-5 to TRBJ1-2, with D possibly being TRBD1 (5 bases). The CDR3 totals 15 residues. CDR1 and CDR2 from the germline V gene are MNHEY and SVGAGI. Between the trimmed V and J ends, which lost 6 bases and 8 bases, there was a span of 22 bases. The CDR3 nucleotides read TGTGCCAGCAGAACCCTGACAGCACCCACCCAGGGCTACACCTTC. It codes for CASRTLTAPTQGYTF.

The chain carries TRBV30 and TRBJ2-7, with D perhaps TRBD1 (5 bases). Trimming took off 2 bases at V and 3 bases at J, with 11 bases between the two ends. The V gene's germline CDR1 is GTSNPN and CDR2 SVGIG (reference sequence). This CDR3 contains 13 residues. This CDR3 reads CAWSRQGHYEQYF. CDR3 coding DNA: TGTGCCTGGAGTCGTCAAGGACACTACGAGCAGTACTTC.

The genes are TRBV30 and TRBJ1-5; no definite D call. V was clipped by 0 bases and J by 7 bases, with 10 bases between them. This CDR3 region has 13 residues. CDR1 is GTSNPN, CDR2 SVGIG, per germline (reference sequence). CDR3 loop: CAWSVRGRQPQHF. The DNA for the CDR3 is TGTGCCTGGAGTGTACGGGGTCGGCAGCCCCAGCATTTT. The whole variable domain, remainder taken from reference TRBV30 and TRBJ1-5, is SQTIHQWPATLVQPVGSPLSLECTVEGTSNPNLYWYRQAAGRGLQLLFYSVGIGQISSEVPQNLSASRPQDRQFILSSKKLLLSDSGFYLCAWSVRGRQPQHFGDGTRLSIL.